Each of the 25 T cell receptor beta chains below was sequenced from the same sample in a study of beta chain features in type 1 diabetes. Findings and limits, study-wide: All four CD4+ subsets from Type 1 diabetes patients carried moderately but significantly shorter TCRB CDR3s.

No cognate antigen is known for these TCRs. Sequencing targeted expressed TCRB transcripts, as all isolated RNA had been reverse transcribed. Assay: immunoSEQ multiplex PCR; the TCRdb copy retains only in-frame clones and omits some. The sample has about 360,000 clones, approximately 12% seen once. The specimen was naive CD4+ T cells from blood. Receptor source: a woman between 18 and 29 years old with type 1 diabetes.

This clone was seen a few times. The rearrangement links TRBV18 to TRBJ1-5; possibly TRBD1 for D (5 bases). Trimming stripped 6 bases from V and 7 bases from J, with 10 bases between. The CDR3 consists of 12 residues. Per germline, CDR1 KGHSH and CDR2 LQKENI. The CDR3 DNA sequence: TGTGCCAGCTCGGACATGGGACAGCCCCAGCATTTT. Translating gives CASSDMGQPQHF.

The sample holds a few counts of this clone. CDR3: CASSETGNIQNSPLHF. For the CDR3, the DNA is TGTGCCAGCAGTGAAACGGGGAACATCCAAAATTCACCCCTCCACTTT. The rearrangement links TRBV25-1 to TRBJ1-6, with unresolved D. This CDR3 has 16 residues. Trimming cost V 2 bases and J 7 bases, with 15 bases left between them. The V gene's germline CDR1 is MGHDK and CDR2 SYGVNS. Supplemented by reference TRBV25-1 and TRBJ1-6, the full variable domain reads EADIYQTPRYLVIGTGKKITLECSQTMGHDKMYWYQQDPGMELHLIHYSYGVNSTEKGDLSSESTVSRIRTEHFPLTLESARPSHTSQYLCASSETGNIQNSPLHFGNGTRLTVT.

This clone was detected a few times. This sequence joins TRBV10-3 and TRBJ2-7; TRBD1 agrees at 8 bases. The CDR3 runs 14 residues. Germline V gene lookup returns CDR1 ENHRY and CDR2 SYGVKD. The ends lost 4 bases at V and 7 bases at J; junction bases unmatched: 9. Written as DNA, the CDR3 is TGTGCCATCAGTGGTCGGGCAGGGGGCGGGGAGCAGTACTTC. Residues: CAISGRAGGGEQYF.

This clone was counted a few times. Other DNA sequences from this sample encode an identical CDR3 as well. The rearrangement links TRBV29-1 to TRBJ2-3; maybe TRBD1 (5 bases). The V and J ends lost 4 bases and 3 bases respectively, with 8 bases between them. Germline V gene sequence: CDR1 SQVTM, CDR2 ANQGSEA. The CDR3 consists of 12 residues. DNA of the CDR3: TGCAGCGTTGGTCAGGGAACAGATACGCAGTATTTT. Protein sequence: CSVGQGTDTQYF.

This rearrangement joins TRBV5-1 to TRBJ1-1, with 7 bases that match TRBD1. Per the germline V gene, CDR1 is SGHRS and CDR2 is YFSETQ. Losses at the gene ends were 3 bases for V and 11 bases for J; bases not matched to a gene: 19. The CDR3 covers 16 residues. CDR3 protein: CASSSTGLLTTASAFF. The DNA of the CDR3 is TGCGCCAGCAGCTCGACAGGGCTTCTCACCACGGCCTCGGCTTTCTTT.

This sequence joins TRBV25-1 and TRBJ2-5; 7 bases are a match to TRBD2. Looked up from germline, CDR1 is MGHDK and CDR2 is SYGVNS. V dropped 4 bases and J dropped 1; count of bases not matched to a gene: 3. The CDR3 is 14 amino acids. CDR3 sequence (DNA): TGTGCCAGCAGTGCCCTAGCGGTCCAAGAGACCCAGTACTTC. Translated: CASSALAVQETQYF.

This clone was recorded a few times. This chain connects TRBV7-9 to TRBJ1-1; D gene uncertain. This CDR3 is 16 amino acids long. Germline V gives CDR1 SEHNR, CDR2 FQNEAQ (reference sequence). V was cut by 4 bases and J by 1 base, with 16 bases left in between. CDR3 residues: CASSSLELPGNTEAFF. The CDR3 coding sequence is TGTGCCAGCAGCTCATTGGAACTTCCAGGGAACACTGAAGCTTTCTTT. Full variable domain (missing parts from reference TRBV7-9 and TRBJ1-1): DTGVSQNPRHKITKRGQNVTFRCDPISEHNRLYWYRQTLGQGPEFLTYFQNEAQLEKSRLLSDRFSAERPKGSFSTLEIQRTEQGDSAMYLCASSSLELPGNTEAFFGQGTRLTVV.

V and J are TRBV7-2 and TRBJ2-5, with no clear D. Germline V gene lookup returns CDR1 SGHTA and CDR2 FQGNSA. V was cut by 4 bases and J by 5 bases, with 17 bases left in between. This CDR3 region has 15 residues. DNA for the CDR3: TGTGCCAGCAGCTCACAACAGTCTGGTTGGGAGACCCAGTACTTC. It codes for CASSSQQSGWETQYF.

This chain connects TRBV6-1 to TRBJ2-2; TRBD2 is a possible D gene (5 bases). Germline V gene data show CDR1 as MNHNS and CDR2 as SASEGT. The CDR3 is made up of 11 amino acids. The CDR3 region has the DNA TGTGGCCACCGGGGAACCGGGGAGCTGTTTTTT. Protein sequence: CGHRGTGELFF.

This clone has just a few counts. V gene TRBV19 combines with J gene TRBJ1-1; D gene ambiguous. In germline, CDR1 is LNHDA, CDR2 SQIVND (reference sequence). V gave up 6 bases and J gave up 1 base, with 12 bases separating them. The CDR3 consists of 14 residues. CDR3 bases: TGTGCCAGTAGCCTCGGACTGGGGAACACTGAAGCTTTCTTT. Translated, it gives CASSLGLGNTEAFF.

The CDR3 coding sequence is TGTGCCAGCAGCTCCATTCAGAGGCTAGATGGGACCCAGTACTTC. Protein sequence: CASSSIQRLDGTQYF. This sequence joins TRBV7-9 and TRBJ2-5, with D unclear. V was clipped by 4 bases and J by 7 bases, with 19 bases between them. This CDR3 contains 15 residues. Germline CDR1 SEHNR, CDR2 FQNEAQ (reference sequence).

The chain joins TRBV28 to TRBJ2-2, with D tentatively TRBD2 (5 bases). The germline V and J ends were trimmed by 2 bases and 5 bases, with 12 bases remaining between them. Germline lookup yields CDR1 MDHEN and CDR2 SYDVKM. This CDR3 region has 15 residues. In nucleotides, the CDR3 is TGTGCCAGCAGTTTACTCTCCCGAGGGACCGGGGAGCTGTTTTTT. Its translation is CASSLLSRGTGELFF. The variable domain in full, completed from reference TRBV28 and TRBJ2-2, reads DVKVTQSSRYLVKRTGEKVFLECVQDMDHENMFWYRQDPGLGLRLIYFSYDVKMKEKGDIPEGYSVSREKKERFSLILESASTNQTSMYLCASSLLSRGTGELFFGEGSRLTVL.

This rearrangement joins TRBV9 to TRBJ1-1; maybe TRBD1 (5 bases). The length of the CDR3 is 15 residues. V lost 0 bases to trimming and J lost 1 base, with 10 bases between them. From germline, CDR1 is SGDLS and CDR2 YYNGEE. CDR3 amino acids: CASSVGGGGNTEAFF. The CDR3 bases are TGTGCCAGCAGCGTAGGTGGGGGGGGGAACACTGAAGCTTTCTTT.

The rearrangement links TRBV6-5 to TRBJ2-5; D gene unclear. The CDR3 spans 13 residues. Germline values: CDR1 MNHEY, CDR2 SVGAGI. Trimming removed 6 bases from V and 5 bases from J, with 13 bases in between. The CDR3 region has the DNA TGTGCCAGCAGCCCACAGAGCAAGGAGACCCAGTACTTC. Translated: CASSPQSKETQYF.

This clone was counted a few times. This chain uses TRBV20-1 with TRBJ2-7; D gene unclear. The germline V and J ends were trimmed by 2 bases and 3 bases, with 5 bases remaining between them. The CDR3 extends over 11 amino acids. CDR1 DFQATT and CDR2 SNEGSKA come from the germline V gene (reference sequence). CDR3 in DNA: TGCAGTGCTAGATCCCACTACGAGCAGTACTTC. This translates into CSARSHYEQYF.

This clone was recorded a few times. V is TRBV5-1 and J is TRBJ1-5; maybe TRBD1 (5 bases). CDR1 SGHRS and CDR2 YFSETQ come from the germline V gene. Trimming took 4 bases from V and 5 from J, leaving 19 bases between them. This CDR3 is 16 amino acids long. As DNA, the CDR3 is TGCGCCAGCAGCCCGGGGGTCCGAAATGGCGATCAGCCCCAGCATTTT. Amino acid sequence: CASSPGVRNGDQPQHF.

The gene calls are TRBV9 and TRBJ2-7, with 11 nucleotides matching TRBD1. Germline loops: CDR1 SGDLS, CDR2 YYNGEE. This CDR3 is built from 17 residues. The ends lost 0 bases at V and 3 bases at J; junction bases unmatched: 8. Here the CDR3 DNA reads TGTGCCAGCAGCGTAGGAACCTCGGACAGGGGGCACTACGAGCAGTACTTC. Encoded protein: CASSVGTSDRGHYEQYF.

The rearrangement links TRBV5-4 to TRBJ2-1, with D perhaps TRBD1 (5 bases). Trimming left V 0 bases short and J 6 bases short, with 10 bases between. Germline V CDR1 and CDR2: SGHNT, YYREEE (reference sequence). This CDR3 comprises 14 residues. DNA of the CDR3: TGTGCCAGCAGCTTGGGGGGCCTAGGCAATGAGCAGTTCTTC. This sequence encodes CASSLGGLGNEQFF. Looking up the rest from reference TRBV5-4 and TRBJ2-1 gives the full variable domain: ETGVTQSPTHLIKTRGQQVTLRCSSQSGHNTVSWYQQALGQGPQFIFQYYREEENGRGNFPPRFSGLQFPNYSSELNVNALELDDSALYLCASSLGGLGNEQFFGPGTRLTVL.

V is TRBV28 and J is TRBJ1-2; D gene ambiguous. Germline values: CDR1 MDHEN, CDR2 SYDVKM. V lost 3 bases, J lost 5 bases, and 10 bases lay in between. The CDR3 sequence is 13 residues long. Written as DNA, the CDR3 is TGTGCCAGCAGTTTGGAGGGAAGGTATGGCTACACCTTC. Its translation: CASSLEGRYGYTF.

This chain connects TRBV7-8 to TRBJ1-2; D gene ambiguous. Germline assignment: CDR1 SGHVS and CDR2 FQNEAQ. The CDR3 has 12 amino acids. V was shortened by 3 bases and J by 3 bases, with 5 bases between the two germline ends. Here the CDR3 DNA reads TGTGCCAGCAGCTTGATAGACTATGGCTACACCTTC. This encodes CASSLIDYGYTF. The full variable domain, completed using reference TRBV7-8 and TRBJ1-2, is GAGVSQSPRYKVAKRGQDVALRCDPISGHVSLFWYQQALGQGPEFLTYFQNEAQLDKSGLPSDRFFAERPEGSVSTLKIQRTQQEDSAVYLCASSLIDYGYTFGSGTRLTVV.

This clone was observed a handful of times. The chain carries TRBV28 and TRBJ1-1; D might be TRBD1 (5 bases). In germline, CDR1 is MDHEN, CDR2 SYDVKM. The CDR3 is 15 amino acids. V was shortened by 4 bases and J by 1 base, with 13 bases between the two germline ends. The CDR3 nucleotides are TGTGCCAGCAGTTCCCGTGGCAGGGAGAACACTGAAGCTTTCTTT. As protein: CASSSRGRENTEAFF.

The gene calls are TRBV7-2 and TRBJ1-2; D gene uncertain. Germline CDR1 reads SGHTA; CDR2 reads FQGNSA. This CDR3 has 13 residues. Trimming cost V 5 bases and J 2 bases, with 9 bases left between them. CDR3 residues: CASSPNSNYGYTF. CDR3 in DNA: TGTGCCAGCAGCCCCAACTCCAACTATGGCTACACCTTC.

The chain employs TRBV7-9 and TRBJ2-1, with 11 bases that match TRBD2. V was pared by 4 bases and J by 8 bases, with 7 bases of the junction left unmatched. CDR3 length: 15 residues. The V gene's germline CDR1 is SEHNR and CDR2 FQNEAQ (reference sequence). CDR3 sequence reads: CASSSGLAAPDEQFF. Here the CDR3 DNA reads TGTGCCAGCAGCTCGGGACTAGCGGCCCCCGATGAGCAGTTCTTC.

The CDR3 protein is CASSLAGVPETQYF. The CDR3 bases are TGTGCCAGCTCACTGGCGGGGGTTCCGGAGACCCAGTACTTC. The chain carries TRBV18 and TRBJ2-5, with 7 bases identical to TRBD2. Germline assignment: CDR1 KGHSH and CDR2 LQKENI. The CDR3 is 14 residues long. V gave up 4 bases and J gave up 5 bases; unmatched junction bases: 7.

The chain has TRBV14 and TRBJ1-1; D is ambiguous. Germline V gives CDR1 SGHDN, CDR2 FVKESK. There are 13 residues in the CDR3. The ends were cut back, 4 bases at V and 7 bases at J, with 13 bases in the middle. CDR3 in amino acids: CASSRHGRGEAFF. The CDR3 nucleotides read TGTGCCAGCAGCCGACACGGGCGGGGTGAAGCTTTCTTT.